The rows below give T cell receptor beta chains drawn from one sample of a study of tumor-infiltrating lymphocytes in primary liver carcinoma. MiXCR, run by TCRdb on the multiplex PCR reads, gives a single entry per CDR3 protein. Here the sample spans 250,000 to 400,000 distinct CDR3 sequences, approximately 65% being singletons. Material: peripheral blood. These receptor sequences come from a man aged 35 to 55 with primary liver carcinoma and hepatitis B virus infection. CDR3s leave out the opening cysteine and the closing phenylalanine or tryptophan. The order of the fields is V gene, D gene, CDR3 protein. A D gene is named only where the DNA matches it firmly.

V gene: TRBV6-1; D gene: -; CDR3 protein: AGSAGNFEKLF
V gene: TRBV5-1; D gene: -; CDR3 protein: ASSKDSSTDTQY
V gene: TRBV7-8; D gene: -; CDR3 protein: TSSLVLDPGSPLH
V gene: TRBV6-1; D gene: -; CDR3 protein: ASMRYERQY
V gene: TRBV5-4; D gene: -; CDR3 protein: ASSSGAGARGEQY
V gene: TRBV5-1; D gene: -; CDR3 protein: ASSLGNASYEQY
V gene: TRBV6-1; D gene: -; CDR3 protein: ACTEGGRRNYGYT
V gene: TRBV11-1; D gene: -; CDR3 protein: ASGFDTTTQETQC
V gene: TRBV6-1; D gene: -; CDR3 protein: ASRMTDHEQY
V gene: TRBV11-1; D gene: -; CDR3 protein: TGSLEVSGSGEQY
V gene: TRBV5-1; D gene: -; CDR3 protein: ASSLDRNQPRH
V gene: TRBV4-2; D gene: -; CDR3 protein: ASSQDLTGNTEAF
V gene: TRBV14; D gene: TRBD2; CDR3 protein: ASSQRGGRD
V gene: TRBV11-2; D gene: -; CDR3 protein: ASSLDRAGWSEQF
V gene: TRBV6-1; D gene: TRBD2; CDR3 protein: ASSRSGSTDTKY
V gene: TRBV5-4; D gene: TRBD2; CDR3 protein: ASSLASSGSFMSNEQF
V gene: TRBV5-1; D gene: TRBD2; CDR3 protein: TSSVGLAITDTQY
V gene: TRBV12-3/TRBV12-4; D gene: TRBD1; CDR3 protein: ASSFGTEGSYVQY
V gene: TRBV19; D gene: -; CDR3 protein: ASTSQPSMNTEAF
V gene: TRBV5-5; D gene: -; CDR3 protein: ASSLETYTDTQY
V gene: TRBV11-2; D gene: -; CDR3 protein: ASSPETGLNPPLH